The 17 T cell receptor beta chains reported below all come from one sample, sequenced in a study of T-cell reconstitution after alpha-beta-depleted transplantation in children. The TCRbeta library incorporated unique molecular identifiers. TCRdb analysed the PCR reads with MiXCR anew, one entry per CDR3 protein. This sample has about 400,000 distinct CDR3 sequences, with less than 15% found just once. Sample: PBMCs, taken from the stem cell graft. The receptor set was obtained from a human donor who donated a stem cell graft to a child with Fanconi anemia.

This clonotype has just a few counts. CDR3 nucleotide sequence: TGTGCCAGCAGGAGCAGTACCTACGAGCAGTACGTC. Its protein is CASRSSTYEQYV. This rearrangement joins TRBV28 to TRBJ2-7, with D unclear. Germline lookup yields CDR1 MDHEN and CDR2 SYDVKM. The CDR3 is made up of 12 amino acids. Trimming removed 6 bases from V and 2 bases from J, with 8 bases in between.

V usage is TRBV7-2 and J usage is TRBJ2-7; D is possibly TRBD2 (5 bases). The V gene's germline CDR1 is SGHTA and CDR2 FQGNSA. Deletions cut 6 bases from V and 7 bases from J, with 22 bases between. The CDR3 is made up of 15 amino acids. As DNA, the CDR3 is TGTGCCAGCAGTACCCTCGCGGGCAGTTTGAGTGAGCAGTACTTC. This gives the protein CASSTLAGSLSEQYF.

This clonotype was recorded many times. The V and J genes are TRBV15 and TRBJ2-5; no clear D. Between the trimmed V and J ends, which lost 0 bases and 1 base, there was a span of 9 bases. The germline V gene encodes CDR1 LNHNV and CDR2 YYDKDF (reference sequence). CDR3 length: 15 amino acids. The CDR3 sequence: CATSRDRVPQETQYF. DNA of the CDR3: TGTGCCACCAGCAGAGATAGGGTCCCCCAAGAGACCCAGTACTTC.

This clonotype was counted at least ten times. The V call is TRBV20-1, the J call TRBJ2-2, with unresolved D. Germline V lookup: CDR1 DFQATT, CDR2 SNEGSKA (reference sequence). The CDR3 totals 12 residues. The ends were cut back, 3 bases at V and 5 bases at J, with 7 bases in the middle. This CDR3 is CSARVGTGELFF. The CDR3 nucleotides are TGCAGTGCTAGGGTGGGGACCGGGGAGCTGTTTTTT.

V usage is TRBV5-6 and J usage is TRBJ2-5; 7 nucleotides agree with TRBD1. The CDR3 is made up of 15 amino acids. The germline V gene has CDR1 SGHDT and CDR2 YYEEEE. Trimming cost V 3 bases and J 5 bases; bases outside gene matches: 10. In DNA, the CDR3 is TGTGCCAGCAGCTCCACAGGGGAAACGTTGGAGACCCAGTACTTC. Its translation is CASSSTGETLETQYF. The variable domain in full, completed from reference TRBV5-6 and TRBJ2-5, reads DAGVTQSPTHLIKTRGQQVTLRCSPKSGHDTVSWYQQALGQGPQFIFQYYEEEERQRGNFPDRFSGHQFPNYSSELNVNALLLGDSALYLCASSSTGETLETQYFGPGTRLLVL.

This clonotype occurred a few times. The J gene is TRBJ2-1, the V gene TRBV18; 10 nucleotides agree with TRBD2. CDR3 length: 15 residues. The trim removed 2 bases at V and 10 bases at J, leaving 8 bases unmatched. Germline V gives CDR1 KGHSH, CDR2 LQKENI. CDR3 residues: CASSPELAGSREQFF. The CDR3 nucleotides are TGTGCCAGCTCACCAGAACTAGCGGGGTCCAGGGAGCAGTTCTTC.

This clonotype was seen repeatedly, ten times or more. This rearrangement joins TRBV7-9 to TRBJ2-2; tentative D call: TRBD1 (6 bases). Germline-derived CDR1 and CDR2 are SEHNR and FQNEAQ (reference sequence). Trimming shortened V by 6 bases and J by 3 bases, and 11 bases separated the two germline ends. This CDR3 contains 14 residues. The CDR3 loop reads CASSFTGYTGELFF. The DNA of the CDR3 is TGTGCCAGCAGTTTTACAGGGTACACCGGGGAGCTGTTTTTT.

The rearrangement joins TRBV10-3 to TRBJ1-5, with 7 bases fitting TRBD1. This CDR3 contains 17 residues. V was clipped by 6 bases and J by 0 bases; unmatched bases: 11. From germline, CDR1 is ENHRY and CDR2 SYGVKD. DNA for the CDR3: TGTGCCATCAGCTCGTCCCGGGACAGTAATAGCAATCAGCCCCAGCATTTT. Its protein is CAISSSRDSNSNQPQHF.

This clonotype has more than one count but fewer than ten. The chain has TRBV20-1 and TRBJ2-5, with 9 bases matching TRBD2. The trim removed 2 bases at V and 5 bases at J, leaving 6 bases unmatched. This CDR3 has 14 residues. Germline V gene data show CDR1 as DFQATT and CDR2 as SNEGSKA (reference sequence). Here the CDR3 reads CSARSSGGRETQYF. The DNA for the CDR3 is TGCAGTGCTAGATCCAGCGGGGGGAGGGAGACCCAGTACTTC.

The rearrangement joins TRBV4-2 to TRBJ1-2; TRBD1 matches at 7 bases. Germline trimming cut 6 bases from V and 2 bases from J; bases unmatched to any gene: 6. The germline V gene encodes CDR1 LGHNA and CDR2 YNFKEQ. CDR3 size: 14 residues. The CDR3 sequence is CASRPGGRNYGYTF. DNA of the CDR3: TGTGCCAGCAGGCCAGGGGGAAGAAACTATGGCTACACCTTC.

The chain employs TRBV25-1 and TRBJ2-5, with TRBD2 as a possible D gene (5 bases). V shed 7 bases and J shed 5 bases, with 20 bases lying between them. Germline assignment: CDR1 MGHDK and CDR2 SYGVNS. The CDR3 is 15 amino acids. CDR3 sequence (DNA): TGTGCCAGCATGAGGCCCGGAGGCGGATTCGAGACCCAGTACTTC. Translation: CASMRPGGGFETQYF.

The chain is built from TRBV19 and TRBJ1-2; 7 bases map to TRBD1. Germline V gives CDR1 LNHDA, CDR2 SQIVND (reference sequence). Germline trimming cut 5 bases from V and 0 bases from J; bases unmatched to any gene: 9. The CDR3 is 16 amino acids. CDR3 DNA sequence: TGTGCCAGTAGTCCCAGGACAGGCGGGGCTAACTATGGCTACACCTTC. Translation: CASSPRTGGANYGYTF.

The chain has TRBV12-3 or TRBV12-4 and TRBJ1-1; TRBD1 is a possible D gene (6 bases). Trimming took off 6 bases at V and 8 bases at J, with 16 bases between the two ends. The CDR3 runs to 13 residues. For the CDR3, the DNA is TGTGCCAGCAGGTATTCCCCAGGGGACGAAGCTTTCTTT. Its protein is CASRYSPGDEAFF.

This clonotype was detected many times. The V and J genes are TRBV4-2 and TRBJ1-1; D uncertain. This CDR3 is 13 amino acids long. With 5 bases removed from V and 1 base from J, the gap between germline ends came to 8 bases. CDR1 is LGHNA, CDR2 YNFKEQ, per germline. The CDR3 protein is CASSLNQNTEAFF. CDR3 bases: TGTGCCAGCAGCTTAAACCAGAACACTGAAGCTTTCTTT.

This chain uses TRBV12-3 or TRBV12-4 with TRBJ1-1; TRBD1 might be the D (6 bases). The V and J ends lost 3 bases and 6 bases respectively, with 17 bases between them. This CDR3 comprises 15 residues. CDR3 DNA sequence: TGTGCCAGCAGTTTGCATGATATTAGGGGGGCTGAAGCTTTCTTT. Its protein product is CASSLHDIRGAEAFF.

The chain joins TRBV20-1 to TRBJ1-1; D not certain. The V and J ends lost 4 bases and 4 bases respectively, with 16 bases between them. This CDR3 spans 14 amino acids. Germline V gene sequence: CDR1 DFQATT, CDR2 SNEGSKA (reference sequence). The CDR3 nucleotides read TGCAGTGCTAATAGGGCCCTCCGGGGCACTGAAGCTTTCTTT. As protein: CSANRALRGTEAFF.

This clonotype came up many times. The chain couples TRBV28 to TRBJ1-4; perhaps TRBD1 as D (6 bases). Germline V lookup: CDR1 MDHEN, CDR2 SYDVKM. Trimming pared 5 bases from V and 8 bases from J, leaving 24 bases between. The CDR3 length is 17 residues. The CDR3 here is CASSPRGQGWYYEKLFF. As DNA, the CDR3 is TGTGCCAGCAGTCCCCGGGGACAAGGGTGGTACTACGAAAAACTGTTTTTT.